This is a list of T cell receptor beta chains from one sample in a study of OX40 agonist ivuxolimab in advanced cancers. The table came from immunoSEQ multiplex PCR; TCRdb's copy has only in-frame clones and leaves some out. The sample has under 95,000 clones; about 83% are singletons. Sample: CD4+ or CD8+ T cells sorted from blood, taken in a trial of the OX40 agonist ivuxolimab. The receptors were gathered from an adult with an advanced solid tumor such as melanoma, head and neck, liver or kidney cancer. The CDR3 runs from the conserved cysteine through the conserved F or W. The order of the fields is V gene, D gene, clone size, J gene, CDR3 DNA, CDR3 protein. The D gene is left open where the match is weak. Not all rows give a size; the values are once, few, many and, for expanded clones, a class.

v_gene: TRBV27
d_gene: NA
abundance: NA
j_gene: TRBJ1-2
CDR3nt: TGTGCCAGCAAACTAGGGGTTGACTATGGCTACACCTTC
CDR3aa: CASKLGVDYGYTF

v_gene: TRBV11-3
d_gene: NA
abundance: once
j_gene: TRBJ2-7
CDR3nt: TGTGCCAGCAGCTTAGTATTGATAGCCGAGCAGTACTTC
CDR3aa: CASSLVLIAEQYF

v_gene: TRBV30
d_gene: NA
abundance: NA
j_gene: TRBJ2-2
CDR3nt: TGTGCCTGGAAACTGGGCGGAGGGGGCACCGGGGAGCTGTTTTTT
CDR3aa: CAWKLGGGGTGELFF

v_gene: TRBV5-1
d_gene: NA
abundance: NA
j_gene: TRBJ2-1
CDR3nt: TGCGCCAGCAGCTTGGCCGGGGGCGGGAGTAGGAATGAGCAGTTCTTC
CDR3aa: CASSLAGGGSRNEQFF

v_gene: TRBV19
d_gene: NA
abundance: once
j_gene: TRBJ2-6
CDR3nt: TGTGCCAGTAGTAATGGCAGGGTATCCTCTGGGGCCAACGTCCTGACTTTC
CDR3aa: CASSNGRVSSGANVLTF

v_gene: TRBV6-1
d_gene: NA
abundance: NA
j_gene: TRBJ2-4
CDR3nt: TGTGCCAGCAGTGAGTGGGGTAAAAACATTCAGTACTTC
CDR3aa: CASSEWGKNIQYF

v_gene: TRBV5-4
d_gene: TRBD2
abundance: NA
j_gene: TRBJ2-1
CDR3nt: TGTGCCAGCAGCTTGGGAGGGACTAATACAAAAGAGCAGTTCTTC
CDR3aa: CASSLGGTNTKEQFF

v_gene: TRBV2
d_gene: NA
abundance: NA
j_gene: TRBJ1-3
CDR3nt: TGTGCCAGCAGTGAACAGGGACTTCGCTCTGGAAACACCATATATTTT
CDR3aa: CASSEQGLRSGNTIYF

v_gene: TRBV29-1
d_gene: NA
abundance: NA
j_gene: TRBJ1-1
CDR3nt: TGCAGCGTTGTGTCAGGGATCAACACTGAAGCTTTCTTT
CDR3aa: CSVVSGINTEAFF

v_gene: TRBV12-5
d_gene: NA
abundance: NA
j_gene: TRBJ1-2
CDR3nt: TGTGCTAGTGGTTTGGCAGGACAGAGCTATGGCTACACCTTC
CDR3aa: CASGLAGQSYGYTF

v_gene: TRBV5-8
d_gene: NA
abundance: NA
j_gene: TRBJ2-1
CDR3nt: TGTGCCAGCAGCTTGTCGACGCGGCGTAGGGATGAGCAGTTCTTC
CDR3aa: CASSLSTRRRDEQFF

v_gene: TRBV5-4
d_gene: TRBD1
abundance: NA
j_gene: TRBJ1-1
CDR3nt: TGTGCCAGCAGCGGGGACAGGGCAAAAGCTTTCTTT
CDR3aa: CASSGDRAKAFF

v_gene: TRBV4-1
d_gene: NA
abundance: NA
j_gene: TRBJ1-6
CDR3nt: TGCGCCAGCAGCCAAAGATGGAAAGGGGGTGGGAATTCACCCCTCCACTTT
CDR3aa: CASSQRWKGGGNSPLHF

v_gene: TRBV7-2
d_gene: NA
abundance: NA
j_gene: TRBJ1-3
CDR3nt: TGTGCCAGCAGCCCATTCGACAGCAGCTCTGGAAACACCATATATTTT
CDR3aa: CASSPFDSSSGNTIYF

v_gene: TRBV27
d_gene: NA
abundance: NA
j_gene: TRBJ2-7
CDR3nt: TGTGCCAGCAGAGTACAAGGGGACTCCTACGAGCAGTACTTC
CDR3aa: CASRVQGDSYEQYF

v_gene: TRBV9
d_gene: NA
abundance: NA
j_gene: TRBJ1-3
CDR3nt: TGTGCCAGCAGCGTAGACGGTAACTCTGGAAACACCATATATTTT
CDR3aa: CASSVDGNSGNTIYF

v_gene: TRBV7-6
d_gene: TRBD2
abundance: NA
j_gene: TRBJ2-1
CDR3nt: TGTGCCAGCAGCTTAGGGGCTAGCGGCGGTGAGCAGTTCTTC
CDR3aa: CASSLGASGGEQFF

v_gene: TRBV4-1
d_gene: NA
abundance: NA
j_gene: TRBJ1-2
CDR3nt: TGCGCCAGCAGCCAAGTTGGAACAGATAACTATGGCTACACCTTC
CDR3aa: CASSQVGTDNYGYTF

v_gene: TRBV7-3
d_gene: NA
abundance: NA
j_gene: TRBJ1-1
CDR3nt: TGTGCCAGCAGCTTATATCAAAACACTGAAGCTTTCTTT
CDR3aa: CASSLYQNTEAFF

v_gene: TRBV30
d_gene: NA
abundance: few
j_gene: TRBJ1-5
CDR3nt: TGTGCCTGGAGCCAAGATAGCAATCAGCCCCAGCATTTT
CDR3aa: CAWSQDSNQPQHF

v_gene: TRBV7-9
d_gene: TRBD2
abundance: NA
j_gene: TRBJ2-3
CDR3nt: TGTGCCAGCAGCCAGATAGGGACTAGCGCGAGCACAGATACGCAGTATTTT
CDR3aa: CASSQIGTSASTDTQYF

v_gene: TRBV18
d_gene: TRBD2
abundance: NA
j_gene: TRBJ2-1
CDR3nt: TGTGCCAGCTCCTCGGGACTAGCGGGATTCTACAATGAGCAGTTCTTC
CDR3aa: CASSSGLAGFYNEQFF

v_gene: TRBV18
d_gene: NA
abundance: once
j_gene: TRBJ2-2
CDR3nt: TGTGCCAGCTCACCGGGTGCTGGGAGGACCGGGGAGCTGTTTTTT
CDR3aa: CASSPGAGRTGELFF

v_gene: TRBV6-6
d_gene: TRBD1
abundance: NA
j_gene: TRBJ1-2
CDR3nt: TGTGCCAGCAGTTACACCGGGACAGCTAACTATGGCTACACCTTC
CDR3aa: CASSYTGTANYGYTF